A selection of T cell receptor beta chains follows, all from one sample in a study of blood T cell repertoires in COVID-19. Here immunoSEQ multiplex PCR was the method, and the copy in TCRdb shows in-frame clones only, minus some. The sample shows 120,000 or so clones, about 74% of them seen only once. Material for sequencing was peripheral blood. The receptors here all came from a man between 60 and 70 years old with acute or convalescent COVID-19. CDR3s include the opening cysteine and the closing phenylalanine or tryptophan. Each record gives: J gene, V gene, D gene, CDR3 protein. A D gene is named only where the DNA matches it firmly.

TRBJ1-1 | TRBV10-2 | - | CASTKTGGTEAFF
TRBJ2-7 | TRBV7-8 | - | CASTLGAISEQYF
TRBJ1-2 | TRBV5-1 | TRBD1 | CASSPRLGTGGVPSGYTF
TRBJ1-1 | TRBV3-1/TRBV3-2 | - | CASSPRDSAAFF
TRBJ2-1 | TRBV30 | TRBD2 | CAWSAGLAAFSYNEQFF
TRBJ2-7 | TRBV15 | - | CATSRARILPYEQYF
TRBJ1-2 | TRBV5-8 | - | CASSFNRFRYTF
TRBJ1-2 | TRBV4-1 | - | CASSPRTELFNYGYTF
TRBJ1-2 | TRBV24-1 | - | CATSDGQNYGYTF
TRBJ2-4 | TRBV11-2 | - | CASSLASGAHIQYF
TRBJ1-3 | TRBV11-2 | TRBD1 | CASSVILTGLSGNTIYF
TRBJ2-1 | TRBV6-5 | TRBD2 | CASSPSGSTYNEQFF
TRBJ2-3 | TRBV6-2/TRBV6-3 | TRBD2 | CASSYSERGGKDTQYF
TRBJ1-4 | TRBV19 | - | CASSIGGLATNEKLFF
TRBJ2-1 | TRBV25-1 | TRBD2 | CASSQRAGVTYNEQFF
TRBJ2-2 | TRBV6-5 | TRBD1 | CASSSGQGNTGELFF
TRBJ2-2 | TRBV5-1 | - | CASSDSLGLTGELFF
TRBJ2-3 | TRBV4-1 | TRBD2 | CASSQAYTSASTDTQYF
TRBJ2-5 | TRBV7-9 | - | CASSLVEGGLETQYF
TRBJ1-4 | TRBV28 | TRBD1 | CASSSGDSQLFF